This T cell receptor beta chain was observed in a study of PD-L1 blockade in urothelial cancer. Time point denoted: peripheral blood 6 weeks after treatment start. Repertoires were generated with immunoSEQ multiplex PCR, while TCRdb's copy carries only in-frame clones and drops some. The sample shows over 70,000 clones, 83% of them seen only once. The CDR3 consists of 15 residues. Germline CDR1 and CDR2: SGHAT and FQNNGV. Trimming cost V 3 bases and J 7 bases, with 16 bases left between them. The sequence was obtained from a man between 65 and 85 years old with urothelial cancer. The V and J genes are TRBV11-2 and TRBJ2-1, with D possibly being TRBD1 (5 bases). This specimen consisted of PBMCs, obtained around atezolizumab (anti-PD-L1) treatment. CDR3 sequence: CASSFNRGAVNEQFF. The CDR3 DNA sequence: TGTGCCAGCAGCTTCAACCGTGGGGCCGTAAATGAGCAGTTCTTC.